These 15 T cell receptor beta chains originate from one sample sequenced in a study of blood T cell repertoires in COVID-19. Measured with immunoSEQ multiplex PCR; TCRdb has only the in-frame clones, and not every one. The sample has over 350,000 clones, around nine tenths seen once. Sequenced material: PBMCs or T cells enriched from blood (not recorded which). The receptor source for this set is a woman younger than 35 with acute COVID-19.

V gene TRBV12-3 or TRBV12-4 combines with J gene TRBJ2-5, with a weak D call TRBD1 (6 bases). V lost 7 bases and J 5 bases, leaving 14 bases between the germline ends. This CDR3 spans 13 amino acids. The CDR3 DNA sequence: TGTGCCAGCAACGCAGGGGCGGTGGAGACCCAGTACTTC. Translated: CASNAGAVETQYF.

The chain joins TRBV7-9 to TRBJ1-6, with 8 positions matching TRBD1. V lost 5 bases, J lost 12 bases, and 3 bases stayed unmatched. CDR3 length equals 12 residues. From germline, CDR1 is SEHNR and CDR2 FQNEAQ (reference sequence). Here the CDR3 reads CASSLTGGPLHF. CDR3 nucleotide sequence: TGTGCCAGCAGCCTAACAGGGGGACCCCTCCACTTT. Drawing the rest from reference TRBV7-9 and TRBJ1-6, the complete variable domain is DTGVSQNPRHKITKRGQNVTFRCDPISEHNRLYWYRQTLGQGPEFLTYFQNEAQLEKSRLLSDRFSAERPKGSFSTLEIQRTEQGDSAMYLCASSLTGGPLHFGNGTRLTVT.

The gene calls are TRBV7-9 and TRBJ1-5; D is undetermined. V dropped 4 bases and J dropped 0 bases, with 7 bases sitting between them. The germline gives CDR1 SEHNR, CDR2 FQNEAQ (reference sequence). This CDR3 is built from 14 residues. CDR3 coding DNA: TGTGCCAGCAGCTCGACAAATAGCAATCAGCCCCAGCATTTT. Its protein is CASSSTNSNQPQHF.

V gene TRBV27 combines with J gene TRBJ1-6, with D unclear. The V gene lost 5 bases and the J gene lost 9 bases, with 17 bases spanning the gap. The CDR3 spans 15 residues. Germline loops: CDR1 MNHEY, CDR2 SMNVEV (reference sequence). The CDR3 bases are TGTGCCAGCAGTCCTAAGGACGGCCGGGGTTCACCCCTCCACTTT. This encodes CASSPKDGRGSPLHF.

The chain joins TRBV5-5 to TRBJ2-7, with 8 bases fitting TRBD2. V shed 0 bases, J shed 0 bases, and the junction held 5 bases outside the gene matches. This CDR3 has 16 residues. Germline V lookup: CDR1 SGHKS, CDR2 YYEKEE (reference sequence). The CDR3 bases are TGTGCCAGCAGCTTGGCGGGAGGGATGAGCTCCTACGAGCAGTACTTC. Translating gives CASSLAGGMSSYEQYF.

This clone was recorded only once. This same CDR3 is encoded by further DNA sequences in the sample. This chain uses TRBV13 with TRBJ1-2; 9 bases are shared with TRBD1. This CDR3 region has 13 residues. Germline V lookup: CDR1 PRHDT, CDR2 FYEKMQ (reference sequence). With V trimmed by 3 bases and J by 8 bases, 4 bases remained unmatched. CDR3 nucleotides: TGTGCCAGCAGCTTCGGACAGGGGAGAGGCTACACCTTC. Protein product: CASSFGQGRGYTF.

V and J are TRBV7-2 and TRBJ2-1; 8 bases agree with TRBD2. V gave up 6 bases and J gave up 2 bases; unmatched junction bases: 6. This CDR3 has 15 amino acids. Germline-derived CDR1 and CDR2 are SGHTA and FQGNSA. The CDR3: CASSRTSRTYNEQFF. Here the CDR3 DNA reads TGTGCCAGCAGTCGGACTAGCCGCACCTACAATGAGCAGTTCTTC. Full variable domain (rest looked up from reference TRBV7-2 and TRBJ2-1): GAGVSQSPSNKVTEKGKDVELRCDPISGHTALYWYRQSLGQGLEFLIYFQGNSAPDKSGLPSDRFSAERTGGSVSTLTIQRTQQEDSAVYLCASSRTSRTYNEQFFGPGTRLTVL.

V and J are TRBV10-3 and TRBJ2-2, with D possibly being TRBD1 (5 bases). Germline V gives CDR1 ENHRY, CDR2 SYGVKD. Between the trimmed V and J ends, which lost 4 bases and 2 bases, there was a span of 8 bases. This CDR3 has 14 amino acids. The CDR3 loop reads CAISGQGNTGELFF. The CDR3 nucleotides are TGTGCCATCAGTGGCCAGGGTAACACCGGGGAGCTGTTTTTT.

The chain carries TRBV27 and TRBJ2-5, with TRBD1 as a possible D gene (6 bases). In germline, CDR1 is MNHEY, CDR2 SMNVEV (reference sequence). Trimming took off 8 bases at V and 2 bases at J, with 18 bases between the two ends. The CDR3 spans 15 residues. The CDR3: CASFSYQGTQETQYF. The CDR3 DNA reads TGTGCCAGCTTCTCTTATCAGGGGACACAAGAGACCCAGTACTTC.

On this clone itself: The same CDR3 arises from other DNA sequences in this sample as well. The chain has TRBV12-3 or TRBV12-4 and TRBJ1-1; 7 bases agree with TRBD1. This CDR3 comprises 12 residues. V lost 6 bases to trimming and J lost 6 bases; unmatched junction nucleotides: 4. CDR3: CASSSTGAEAFF. As DNA, the CDR3 is TGTGCCAGCAGCTCCACAGGGGCTGAAGCTTTCTTT.

This clone was observed a handful of times. This chain uses TRBV7-2 with TRBJ1-5, with TRBD1 identical over 8 bases. In germline, CDR1 is SGHTA, CDR2 FQGNSA. The CDR3 is 15 residues long. V lost 4 bases to trimming and J lost 5 bases; unmatched junction nucleotides: 7. Here the CDR3 reads CASSYGQGGDQPQHF. CDR3 bases: TGTGCCAGCAGCTATGGACAGGGAGGTGATCAGCCCCAGCATTTT.

This CDR3 reads CASSVGGQGNEQFF. The CDR3 bases are TGTGCCAGCAGCGTAGGGGGACAGGGCAATGAGCAGTTCTTC. This chain joins TRBV9 and TRBJ2-1; 9 bases map to TRBD1. This CDR3 comprises 14 residues. V gave up 0 bases and J gave up 6 bases; unmatched junction bases: 1. Germline V CDR1 and CDR2: SGDLS, YYNGEE. Based on the CDR3 plus reference TRBV9 and TRBJ2-1, the full variable domain is DSGVTQTPKHLITATGQRVTLRCSPRSGDLSVYWYQQSLDQGLQFLIQYYNGEERAKGNILERFSAQQFPDLHSELNLSSLELGDSALYFCASSVGGQGNEQFFGPGTRLTVL.

V usage is TRBV4-1 and J usage is TRBJ2-2; 7 nucleotides line up with TRBD2. Germline V gene lookup returns CDR1 MGHRA and CDR2 YSYEKL. CDR3 size: 17 residues. Germline trimming cut 0 bases from V and 7 bases from J; bases unmatched to any gene: 11. CDR3 in DNA: TGCGCCAGCAGCCAAGAGAGGGGACTAAGGGGTGACGGGGAGCTGTTTTTT. Protein product: CASSQERGLRGDGELFF.

CDR3 residues: CAISESGRGTGVFF. CDR3 DNA: TGTGCCATCAGTGAGTCAGGACGCGGGACAGGGGTTTTTTTT. The chain has TRBV10-3 and TRBJ1-4; TRBD1 matches 10 bases. Unmatched junction bases numbered 9, after V lost 0 bases and J lost 17 bases. Germline V gene sequence: CDR1 ENHRY, CDR2 SYGVKD. This CDR3 has 14 residues.

The gene calls are TRBV7-9 and TRBJ2-1, with a possible D match to TRBD2 (5 bases). The CDR3 covers 14 residues. Deletions cut 5 bases from V and 8 bases from J, with 16 bases between. The germline CDR1 and CDR2 sequences are SEHNR and FQNEAQ (reference sequence). The CDR3 DNA reads TGTGCCAGCAGCGGTAGCGTACGGTTGGATGAGCAGTTCTTC. Protein: CASSGSVRLDEQFF.